The present TCR beta chain was sequenced within a study of blood T cell repertoires in COVID-19. Study as a whole: The study drew acute and convalescent COVID-19 samples from the United States, Italy and Spain. PBMCs, B-cell-depleted T cells, or T cells were the source of the cDNA or gDNA that made up the material.

Original data processing: Counts of nucleated cells, estimated from reference gene primer amplification, were obtained. Data came from immunoSEQ multiplex PCR; TCRdb stores just in-frame clones and leaves some out. V and J calls and clone size follow that table, whereas D and trimming were derived from the DNA. The profile covers 110,000 or so clones, with roughly 90% appearing a single time and approximately 8% taken by the ten largest. CDR1 SGHAT and CDR2 FQNNGV come from the germline V gene. The CDR3 runs 14 residues. Trimming cost V 1 base and J 4 bases, with 10 bases left between them. V and J are TRBV11-2 and TRBJ1-2, with D possibly TRBD1 on 5 matching bases. The TCR comes from a man in his sixties or seventies who had recovered from COVID-19. The specimen sequenced was peripheral blood. The CDR3 here is CASSLGQGTYGYTF. The CDR3 DNA is TGTGCCAGCAGCTTAGGTCAGGGAACCTATGGCTACACCTTC.